This is a list of T cell receptor beta chains from one sample in a study of Ad26.COV2.S vaccination and SARS-CoV-2 variants. The data were produced by immunoSEQ multiplex PCR, yet TCRdb's version contains in-frame clones alone and is incomplete. The profile shows roughly 320,000 clones, 86% of them singletons. Specimen: peripheral blood, collected in a trial of Ad26.COV2.S vaccine versus placebo. The receptors originated from a person aged 18 to 59 who received the Ad26.COV2.S COVID-19 vaccine or a placebo. Each CDR3 is given with its conserved first and last residue. The order of the fields is clone size, J gene, V gene, CDR3 length, D gene, CDR3 DNA, CDR3 protein. The D gene is left open where the match is weak. A clone size is listed for some rows: how often the clone was seen (once, few, many), or a class if it is expanded.

size: few
J: TRBJ1-6
V: TRBV6-5
length: 14
D: NA
DNA: TGTGCCAGCAGTTACCGACGAGGGGATTCACCCCTCCACTTT
CDR3: CASSYRRGDSPLHF

size: NA
J: TRBJ2-2
V: TRBV6-5
length: 15
D: TRBD1
DNA: TGTGCCAGCAGGCCGGGACAGGGATACACCGGGGAGCTGTTTTTT
CDR3: CASRPGQGYTGELFF

size: NA
J: TRBJ2-5
V: TRBV7-6
length: 15
D: TRBD1
DNA: TGTGCCAGCAGCCGGGGACAGGGAGGGCAAGAGACCCAGTACTTC
CDR3: CASSRGQGGQETQYF

size: NA
J: TRBJ1-2
V: TRBV6-1
length: 13
D: NA
DNA: TGTGCCAGCAGTGAACTAGGGTATGGTGGCTACACCTTC
CDR3: CASSELGYGGYTF

size: NA
J: TRBJ1-6
V: TRBV7-6
length: 17
D: NA
DNA: TGTGCCAGCAGCTTAGGCGCAGGGGAGGGAAATAATTCACCCCTCCACTTT
CDR3: CASSLGAGEGNNSPLHF

size: NA
J: TRBJ1-5
V: TRBV30
length: 14
D: TRBD1
DNA: TGTGCCTGGAGCACAGGGGTCTTCAATCAGCCCCAGCATTTT
CDR3: CAWSTGVFNQPQHF

size: NA
J: TRBJ2-7
V: TRBV5-1
length: 13
D: TRBD1
DNA: TGCGCCAGCAGCCCGGACAGGGGGTACGAGCAGTACTTC
CDR3: CASSPDRGYEQYF

size: NA
J: TRBJ2-5
V: TRBV7-6
length: 12
D: NA
DNA: TGTGCCAGCAGCCAGTCGGGGGAGACCCAGTACTTC
CDR3: CASSQSGETQYF

size: once
J: TRBJ2-6
V: TRBV7-2
length: 16
D: NA
DNA: TGTGCCAGCAGCTTAGACGGGGGAGGTGGGGCCAACGTCCTGACTTTC
CDR3: CASSLDGGGGANVLTF

size: NA
J: TRBJ2-1
V: TRBV11-2
length: 16
D: TRBD2
DNA: TGTGCCAGCAGCTTAGGTGGCGGGGGGGCCAGAAATGAGCAGTTCTTC
CDR3: CASSLGGGGARNEQFF

size: NA
J: TRBJ2-2
V: TRBV6-5
length: 12
D: NA
DNA: TGTGCCAGCAATACAGTCACCGGGGAGCTGTTTTTT
CDR3: CASNTVTGELFF

size: NA
J: TRBJ1-2
V: TRBV11-2
length: 12
D: NA
DNA: TGTGCCAGCAGCTTAGGCCGGGTTGGCTACACCTTC
CDR3: CASSLGRVGYTF

size: NA
J: TRBJ1-2
V: TRBV6-5
length: 13
D: NA
DNA: TGTGCCAGCAGCCACGGAGGCGACTATGGCTACACCTTC
CDR3: CASSHGGDYGYTF

size: NA
J: TRBJ1-3
V: TRBV21-1
length: 13
D: NA
DNA: TGTGCCTTGGAGGTTTTCTCTGGAAACACCATATATTTT
CDR3: CALEVFSGNTIYF

size: NA
J: TRBJ1-1
V: TRBV30
length: 17
D: TRBD1
DNA: TGTGCCTGGAAGAGGAAGAGGCAGGGGGAAAAGGACACTGAAGCTTTCTTT
CDR3: CAWKRKRQGEKDTEAFF

size: NA
J: TRBJ2-1
V: TRBV7-9
length: 15
D: TRBD2
DNA: TGTGCCAGCACACTAGCGGGGGGGCCCTACAATGAGCAGTTCTTC
CDR3: CASTLAGGPYNEQFF

size: NA
J: TRBJ1-2
V: TRBV4-1
length: 15
D: NA
DNA: TGCGCCAGCAGCCAAGTGGGAAAGGGCTACTATGGCTACACCTTC
CDR3: CASSQVGKGYYGYTF

size: NA
J: TRBJ2-7
V: TRBV11-2
length: 16
D: NA
DNA: TGTGCCAGCAGCTTAGAGCTGACACCGAGCTCCTACGAGCAGTACTTC
CDR3: CASSLELTPSSYEQYF

size: NA
J: TRBJ2-5
V: TRBV19
length: 12
D: NA
DNA: TGTGCCAGTGGGGGCAGAAAAGAGACCCAGTACTTC
CDR3: CASGGRKETQYF

size: once
J: TRBJ2-7
V: TRBV6-2/TRBV6-3
length: 15
D: TRBD2
DNA: TGTGCCAGCAGTGGAGGACTAGCGGCTACCTACGAGCAGTACTTC
CDR3: CASSGGLAATYEQYF

size: NA
J: TRBJ2-2
V: TRBV19
length: 13
D: TRBD1
DNA: TGTGCCAGTAGTACAACAGGGGGCGGGGAGCTGTTTTTT
CDR3: CASSTTGGGELFF

size: NA
J: TRBJ2-7
V: TRBV2
length: 17
D: NA
DNA: TGTGCCAGCAGTGAGAGTGGAGGGTTGAACAACATCTACGAGCAGTACTTC
CDR3: CASSESGGLNNIYEQYF

size: NA
J: TRBJ2-2
V: TRBV19
length: 19
D: TRBD1
DNA: TGTGCCAGTAGTATCATCACCCCCGTCCCGGGACAGGGGCCCGGGGAGCTGTTTTTT
CDR3: CASSIITPVPGQGPGELFF

size: NA
J: TRBJ1-1
V: TRBV4-2
length: 15
D: NA
DNA: TGTGCCAGCAGCTCTACCCCGGGACTGAACACTGAAGCTTTCTTT
CDR3: CASSSTPGLNTEAFF

size: NA
J: TRBJ1-6
V: TRBV2
length: 14
D: NA
DNA: TGTGCCAGCAGATACGGTTCCTATAATTCACCCCTCCACTTT
CDR3: CASRYGSYNSPLHF

size: NA
J: TRBJ1-1
V: TRBV7-9
length: 14
D: NA
DNA: TGTGCCAGCAGCCTGACAGAGCCTGGTGGTGAAGCTTTCTTT
CDR3: CASSLTEPGGEAFF

size: NA
J: TRBJ1-5
V: TRBV6-5
length: 13
D: TRBD1
DNA: TGTGCCAGCACCGGACAGGGGACCCTACCCCAGCATTTT
CDR3: CASTGQGTLPQHF

size: NA
J: TRBJ2-5
V: TRBV25-1
length: 14
D: NA
DNA: TGTGCCAGCAGCGCTCCCGCGACTCCGGAGACCCAGTACTTC
CDR3: CASSAPATPETQYF

size: NA
J: TRBJ2-7
V: TRBV9
length: 13
D: NA
DNA: TGTGCCAGCAGCCTCCGTCCTTGGGACGAGCAGTACTTC
CDR3: CASSLRPWDEQYF

size: NA
J: TRBJ2-3
V: TRBV2
length: 15
D: NA
DNA: TGTGCCAGCAGAACCGGGACAACTGGAGTCGGTACGCAGTATTTT
CDR3: CASRTGTTGVGTQYF

size: NA
J: TRBJ2-4
V: TRBV6-5
length: 15
D: TRBD2
DNA: TGTGCCAGCAGTCCTGCCGGGAGGGCGGGAAACATTCAGTACTTC
CDR3: CASSPAGRAGNIQYF

size: NA
J: TRBJ1-2
V: TRBV30
length: 18
D: NA
DNA: TGTGCCTGGAGTGTGAATATCCGGGACCCCAAGAGGGCCTATGGCTACACCTTC
CDR3: CAWSVNIRDPKRAYGYTF

size: NA
J: TRBJ2-1
V: TRBV7-2
length: 14
D: NA
DNA: TGTGCCAGCAGCTTAAAGGGGGGAGTCGATGAGCAGTTCTTC
CDR3: CASSLKGGVDEQFF

size: NA
J: TRBJ1-3
V: TRBV2
length: 17
D: NA
DNA: TGTGCCAGCAGTGAAAGGCGGGCGCTCATATCTGGAAACACCATATATTTT
CDR3: CASSERRALISGNTIYF

size: NA
J: TRBJ2-4
V: TRBV5-1
length: 13
D: NA
DNA: TGCGCCAGCAGCTTGGACCTCCGAAACATTCAGTACTTC
CDR3: CASSLDLRNIQYF

size: few
J: TRBJ1-1
V: TRBV6-2/TRBV6-3
length: 15
D: NA
DNA: TGTGCCAGCAGTTACTTACAGGGTAGGAACACTGAAGCTTTCTTT
CDR3: CASSYLQGRNTEAFF

size: NA
J: TRBJ2-1
V: TRBV7-8
length: 17
D: TRBD2
DNA: TGTGCCAGCAGTTCTCGATTCCTAGCGGGGGGGCGTAATGAGCAGTTCTTC
CDR3: CASSSRFLAGGRNEQFF

size: NA
J: TRBJ2-1
V: TRBV24-1
length: 13
D: TRBD1
DNA: TGTGCCACCAGTGATTGGACAGGGGACGAGCAGTTCTTC
CDR3: CATSDWTGDEQFF

size: NA
J: TRBJ2-7
V: TRBV18
length: 12
D: NA
DNA: TGTGCCAGCTCACCACCGACGGGCTTTGGGTACTTC
CDR3: CASSPPTGFGYF

size: NA
J: TRBJ2-5
V: TRBV28
length: 15
D: TRBD1
DNA: TGTGCCAGCAGTCCGGCAGGGGGCTTTCTGGAGACCCAGTACTTC
CDR3: CASSPAGGFLETQYF

size: NA
J: TRBJ1-2
V: TRBV6-5
length: 13
D: NA
DNA: TGTGCCAGCGGGGTCGGCAGGGATCATGGCTACACCTTC
CDR3: CASGVGRDHGYTF

size: NA
J: TRBJ2-3
V: TRBV7-9
length: 18
D: NA
DNA: TGTGCCAGCAGCCCACTTAAGGGGAAGGGTATTAGCACAGATACGCAGTATTTT
CDR3: CASSPLKGKGISTDTQYF

size: NA
J: TRBJ2-7
V: TRBV7-2
length: 16
D: NA
DNA: TGTGCCAGCAGCTTAGCGTTGGGGGTTAGCTCCTACGAGCAGTACTTC
CDR3: CASSLALGVSSYEQYF

size: NA
J: TRBJ1-3
V: TRBV7-9
length: 15
D: TRBD1
DNA: TGTGCCAGCAGCTTGGGACAGAGCTCTGGAAACACCATATATTTT
CDR3: CASSLGQSSGNTIYF

size: NA
J: TRBJ1-3
V: TRBV4-1
length: 14
D: NA
DNA: TGCGCCAGCAGCCAAGATACCCGTGGAAACACCATATATTTT
CDR3: CASSQDTRGNTIYF

size: few
J: TRBJ2-7
V: TRBV27
length: 14
D: NA
DNA: TGTGCCAGCAGTCGGGCAGGAGCCCGCTACGAGCAGTACTTC
CDR3: CASSRAGARYEQYF

size: NA
J: TRBJ1-1
V: TRBV18
length: 16
D: TRBD1
DNA: TGTGCCAGCTCACCCGGGACAGGGGTTGGGAACACTGAAGCTTTCTTT
CDR3: CASSPGTGVGNTEAFF

size: NA
J: TRBJ1-2
V: TRBV18
length: 15
D: NA
DNA: TGTGCCAGCTCACCCCAGGGGTCCCCTAACTATGGCTACACCTTC
CDR3: CASSPQGSPNYGYTF

size: NA
J: TRBJ1-4
V: TRBV7-9
length: 14
D: NA
DNA: TGTGCCAGCAGCTTAGCGACAGATAATGAAAAACTGTTCTTT
CDR3: CASSLATDNEKLFF

size: few
J: TRBJ2-1
V: TRBV7-6
length: 15
D: TRBD2
DNA: TGTGCCAGCAGGGCGGGACTAGCGGGCACTAATGAGCAGTTCTTC
CDR3: CASRAGLAGTNEQFF

size: NA
J: TRBJ2-3
V: TRBV9
length: 15
D: NA
DNA: TGTGCCAGCAGCTTCAGGGGTCACCCCACAGATACGCAGTATTTT
CDR3: CASSFRGHPTDTQYF

size: NA
J: TRBJ1-5
V: TRBV5-5
length: 15
D: NA
DNA: TGTGCCAGCAGCTTGGAAGGGGTGAGCAATCAGCCCCAGCATTTT
CDR3: CASSLEGVSNQPQHF

size: once
J: TRBJ1-5
V: TRBV7-9
length: 14
D: TRBD1
DNA: TGTGCCAGCAGCTACGGACAGGGGAATCAGCCCCAGCATTTT
CDR3: CASSYGQGNQPQHF

size: once
J: TRBJ1-2
V: TRBV10-2
length: 12
D: NA
DNA: TGCGCCAGCAGTGAAGGAGCGTATGGCTACACCTTC
CDR3: CASSEGAYGYTF

size: NA
J: TRBJ2-5
V: TRBV5-8
length: 15
D: NA
DNA: TGTGCCAGCAGCTTGCAAGGGGGTGGAGGAGAGACCCAGTACTTC
CDR3: CASSLQGGGGETQYF

size: NA
J: TRBJ1-5
V: TRBV9
length: 14
D: NA
DNA: TGTGCCAGCAGCCCCCGAGGGGATAATCAGCCCCAGCATTTT
CDR3: CASSPRGDNQPQHF

size: NA
J: TRBJ1-4
V: TRBV15
length: 14
D: NA
DNA: TGTGCCACCAGCAGGGACAGAATAAATGAAAAACTGTTTTTT
CDR3: CATSRDRINEKLFF

size: NA
J: TRBJ1-1
V: TRBV20-1
length: 11
D: NA
DNA: TGCAGGATACAGGGTGGCACTGAAGCTTTCTTT
CDR3: CRIQGGTEAFF

size: NA
J: TRBJ2-3
V: TRBV19
length: 18
D: TRBD2
DNA: TGTGCCAGTAGCCGAGCATTGGGCGGGGGGGAGAGGATGGATACGCAGTATTTT
CDR3: CASSRALGGGERMDTQYF

size: NA
J: TRBJ2-3
V: TRBV2
length: 13
D: NA
DNA: TGTGCCAGCAGTCCTGGGGGACGGGGTACGCAGTATTTT
CDR3: CASSPGGRGTQYF